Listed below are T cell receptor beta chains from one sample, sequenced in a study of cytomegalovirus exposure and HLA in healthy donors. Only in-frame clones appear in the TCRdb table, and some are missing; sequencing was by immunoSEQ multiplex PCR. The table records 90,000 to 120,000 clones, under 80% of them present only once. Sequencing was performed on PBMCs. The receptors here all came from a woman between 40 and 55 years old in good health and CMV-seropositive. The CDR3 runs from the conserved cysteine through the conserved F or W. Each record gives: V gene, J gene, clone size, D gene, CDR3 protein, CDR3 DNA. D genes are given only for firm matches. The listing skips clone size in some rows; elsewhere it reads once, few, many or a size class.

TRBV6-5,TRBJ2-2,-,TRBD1,CASSTGTATGELFF,TGTGCCAGCAGTACCGGGACAGCCACCGGGGAGCTGTTTTTT
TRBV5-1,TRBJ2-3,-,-,CASSPTGSSTDTQYF,TGCGCCAGCAGCCCGACAGGCAGTAGCACAGATACGCAGTATTTT
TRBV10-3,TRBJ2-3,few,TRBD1,CAISDRRQGSTDTQYF,TGTGCCATCAGTGATCGCAGACAGGGTAGCACAGATACGCAGTATTTT
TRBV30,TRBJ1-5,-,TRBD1,CAWEQGTNQPQHF,TGTGCCTGGGAACAGGGGACTAATCAGCCCCAGCATTTT
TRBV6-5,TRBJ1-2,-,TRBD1,CASSPGQSYGYTF,TGTGCCAGCAGCCCGGGACAGAGCTATGGCTACACCTTC
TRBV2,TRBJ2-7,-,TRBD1,CASSDPGQGIGEQYF,TGTGCCAGCAGTGATCCGGGACAGGGGATCGGGGAGCAGTACTTC
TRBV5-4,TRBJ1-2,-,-,CAVSGRNNYGYTF,TGTGCCGTAAGCGGAAGGAATAACTATGGCTACACCTTC
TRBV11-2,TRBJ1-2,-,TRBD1,CASSPQQGGSIYGYTF,TGTGCCAGCAGCCCGCAACAGGGGGGCTCTATTTATGGCTACACCTTC
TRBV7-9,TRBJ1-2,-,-,CASSPGDGYTF,TGTGCCAGCAGCCCGGGGGATGGCTACACCTTC
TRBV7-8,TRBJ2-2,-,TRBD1,CASSSWDRRNLLTGELFF,TGTGCCAGCAGCTCATGGGACAGGAGAAACCTGCTGACCGGGGAGCTGTTTTTT
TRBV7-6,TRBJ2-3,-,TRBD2,CASSLGTRADTQYF,TGTGCCAGCAGCTTAGGGACTAGAGCGGATACGCAGTATTTT
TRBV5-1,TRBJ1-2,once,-,CASSWEFGLYGYTF,TGCGCCAGCAGCTGGGAGTTCGGTCTCTATGGCTACACCTTC
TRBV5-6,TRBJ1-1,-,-,CASSSDSEAFF,TGTGCCAGCAGCTCAGACAGTGAAGCTTTCTTT
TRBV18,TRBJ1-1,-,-,CASFQGEDFTEAFF,TGTGCCAGTTTCCAAGGCGAGGACTTCACTGAAGCTTTCTTT
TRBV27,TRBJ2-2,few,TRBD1,CASSKGQGAFANTGELFF,TGTGCCAGCAGTAAAGGACAGGGGGCCTTCGCGAACACCGGGGAGCTGTTTTTT
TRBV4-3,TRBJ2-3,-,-,CASSQDPAFEGDTQYF,TGCGCCAGCAGCCAAGATCCGGCCTTCGAGGGTGATACGCAGTATTTT
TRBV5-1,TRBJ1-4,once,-,CASSLLGGGGEKLFF,TGCGCCAGCAGCTTGCTGGGCGGGGGAGGTGAAAAACTGTTTTTT